This T cell receptor beta chain was identified during a study of CD8 T cells in Susac syndrome. The authors negatively isolated CD8+ and CD4+ T cells and FACS-enriched TEMRA cells. cDNA came from about 0.5 to 1 ug RNA primed by random hexamers. One entry per CDR3 protein, called by TCRdb with MiXCR from the immunoSEQ multiplex PCR reads. The table records around 150,000 distinct CDR3 sequences, just under 95% of them present only once. This CDR3 region has 14 residues. Germline V gene data show CDR1 as SGHRS and CDR2 as YFSETQ. Trimming stripped 0 bases from V and 4 bases from J, with 10 bases between.

The sample consisted of CD8+ T cells from PBMCs. The V and J genes are TRBV5-1 and TRBJ1-1, with D perhaps TRBD1 (6 bases). The clonotype was recovered from a human donor with Susac syndrome. CDR3 amino acids: CASSLAGQITEAFF. The CDR3 bases are TGCGCCAGCAGCTTGGCCGGACAGATCACTGAAGCTTTCTTT.